What follows are 18 T cell receptor beta chains derived from one specimen sequenced in a study of blood T cells in healthy people across ages. The use of a sample-barcoded 5' primer and a J-beta primer mix characterized a second PCR of about 7 to 12 cycles. TCRdb reprocessed the 5' RACE reads via MiXCR and lists one record per CDR3 protein. This repertoire shows around 800,000 distinct CDR3 sequences, 44% found once; its top ten account for around 21%. Input material: blood. All receptors derive from a man in his 60s in good health.

The chain joins TRBV6-2 or TRBV6-3 to TRBJ2-7; D is perhaps TRBD1 or TRBD2 (5 bases each). CDR3 length: 16 amino acids. Germline values: CDR1 MNHEY, CDR2 SVGEGT. With 2 bases removed from V and 10 bases from J, the gap between germline ends came to 24 bases. The CDR3 DNA reads as TGTGCCAGCAGTTACCCCCACCGGGACGGGGTCGGAACCCAGTACTTC. It yields the protein CASSYPHRDGVGTQYF.

V is TRBV27 and J is TRBJ2-7; possible D gene TRBD1, 6 bases. The germline CDR1 and CDR2 sequences are MNHEY and SMNVEV (reference sequence). The CDR3 contains 13 residues. Trimming took off 5 bases at V and 4 bases at J, with 12 bases between the two ends. CDR3 sequence (DNA): TGTGCCAGCAGTCATCGACAGGAATACGAGCAGTACTTC. It specifies CASSHRQEYEQYF.

The chain links TRBV4-1 to TRBJ2-1; 10 bases line up with TRBD2. The better agreement between TRBJ2-7 and the DNA end casts doubt on the J call. The germline V gene has CDR1 MGHRA and CDR2 YSYEKL. The CDR3 is 15 amino acids. The CDR3 DNA reads TGCGCCAGCAGCCAACTAGCGGGAGCCGGCTACGAGCAGTACTTC. This encodes CASSQLAGAGYEQYF.

J is TRBJ1-1 and V is TRBV7-2; D is perhaps TRBD1 (5 bases). Germline lookup yields CDR1 SGHTA and CDR2 FQGNSA. The CDR3 spans 18 residues. Trimming removed 5 bases from V and 7 bases from J, with 29 bases in between. The CDR3: CASSRDPRQMMDWDEAFF. CDR3 bases: TGTGCCAGCAGCCGGGACCCCCGACAGATGATGGATTGGGATGAAGCTTTCTTT.

This clonotype was seen more than once but under ten times. This rearrangement joins TRBV10-3 to TRBJ1-5; 10 bases are shared with TRBD1. The CDR3 sequence is 15 residues long. The germline gives CDR1 ENHRY, CDR2 SYGVKD. V shed 3 bases, J shed 5 bases, and the junction held 4 bases outside the gene matches. The CDR3 DNA reads TGTGCCATCAGTGATCGTGGGACAGGGGATCAGCCCCAGCATTTT. It translates to CAISDRGTGDQPQHF.

The chain is built from TRBV12-3 or TRBV12-4 and TRBJ1-6; D gene uncertain. V lost 5 bases and J lost 4, with 3 bases in between. The CDR3 spans 12 residues. This chain's CDR3 is CASSTYNSPLHF. In nucleotides, the CDR3 is TGTGCCAGCAGTACTTATAATTCACCCCTCCACTTT.

The chain couples TRBV7-6 to TRBJ2-1; no clear D. In germline, CDR1 is SGHVS, CDR2 FNYEAQ. Between the trimmed V and J ends, which lost 4 bases and 10 bases, there was a span of 14 bases. The CDR3 extends over 13 amino acids. The chain's CDR3 is CASSSPAIKEQFF. The CDR3 DNA reads as TGTGCCAGCAGCTCCCCGGCTATAAAGGAGCAGTTCTTC.

V and J are TRBV4-3 and TRBJ2-1; 9 positions agree with TRBD2. The DNA end favors TRBJ2-7, so the J call may be wrong. The length of the CDR3 is 16 residues. Germline CDR1 LGHNA, CDR2 YSLEER. Here the CDR3 reads CASSQGAGGSYNEQYF. The CDR3 coding sequence is TGCGCCAGCAGCCAGGGAGCGGGGGGCTCCTACAATGAGCAGTACTTC.

The chain joins TRBV20-1 to TRBJ2-7; maybe TRBD2 (6 bases). Germline values: CDR1 DFQATT, CDR2 SNEGSKA (reference sequence). The CDR3 sequence is 15 residues long. Trimming pared 6 bases from V and 2 bases from J, leaving 20 bases between. The CDR3 sequence: CSALNPIGGTYEQYF. Written as DNA, the CDR3 is TGCAGTGCCCTCAACCCAATAGGCGGGACCTACGAGCAGTACTTC.

This clonotype was seen at least ten times. This sequence joins TRBV6-2 or TRBV6-3 and TRBJ2-1, with 12 nucleotides matching TRBD2. V trimming: 5 bases; J trimming: 9 bases; junction bases outside the gene matches: 5. The CDR3 is made up of 14 amino acids. CDR1 MNHEY and CDR2 SVGEGT come from the germline V gene. For the CDR3, the DNA is TGTGCCAGCAGTAGACTAGCGGGGGACGTTGAGCAGTTCTTC. Translation: CASSRLAGDVEQFF.

The rearrangement links TRBV9 to TRBJ1-4; no definite D call. Per the germline V gene, CDR1 is SGDLS and CDR2 is YYNGEE. This CDR3 region has 15 residues. V lost 3 bases, J lost 6 bases, and 15 bases lay in between. The CDR3: CASSDVGVGDEKLFF. The CDR3 DNA reads TGTGCCAGCAGCGACGTAGGAGTTGGGGATGAAAAACTGTTTTTT. Filled out from reference TRBV9 and TRBJ1-4, the complete variable domain reads DSGVTQTPKHLITATGQRVTLRCSPRSGDLSVYWYQQSLDQGLQFLIQYYNGEERAKGNILERFSAQQFPDLHSELNLSSLELGDSALYFCASSDVGVGDEKLFFGSGTQLSVL.

The chain carries TRBV15 and TRBJ1-4; D is unresolved. CDR1 and CDR2 from the germline V gene are LNHNV and YYDKDF (reference sequence). The CDR3 runs 15 residues. Trimming removed 0 bases at V and 8 bases at J, with 13 bases between. Written as DNA, the CDR3 is TGTGCCACCAGCAGAGATCCGGTAGTGGGCGAAAAACTGTTTTTT. Encoded protein: CATSRDPVVGEKLFF.

The rearrangement joins TRBV20-1 to TRBJ1-5; no definite D call. CDR1 DFQATT and CDR2 SNEGSKA come from the germline V gene (reference sequence). The CDR3 is 14 amino acids. Trimming stripped 5 bases from V and 4 bases from J, with 15 bases between. This chain's CDR3 is CSAGVANINQPQHF. CDR3 nucleotide sequence: TGCAGTGCTGGGGTCGCCAATATAAATCAGCCCCAGCATTTT.

The chain uses TRBV20-1 and TRBJ1-2, with 10 bases identical to TRBD1. The germline V gene encodes CDR1 DFQATT and CDR2 SNEGSKA (reference sequence). The CDR3 spans 16 residues. The trim removed 1 base at V and 3 bases at J, leaving 8 bases unmatched. The CDR3 is CSARANGGQGHYGYTF. The CDR3 DNA reads as TGCAGTGCTAGAGCAAATGGGGGACAGGGGCACTATGGCTACACCTTC.

The table lists this clonotype with many counts. This chain links TRBV10-3 with TRBJ2-5; 7 bases line up with TRBD2. CDR1 ENHRY and CDR2 SYGVKD come from the germline V gene. The CDR3 loop spans 15 amino acids. The trim removed 3 bases at V and 3 bases at J, leaving 7 bases unmatched. Written as DNA, the CDR3 is TGTGCCATCAGTGAAAGCGGGACGGCTAAAGAGACCCAGTACTTC. Translation gives CAISESGTAKETQYF.

The chain uses TRBV7-9 and TRBJ1-1; 8 nucleotides agree with TRBD1. This CDR3 contains 15 residues. Germline V gives CDR1 SEHNR, CDR2 FQNEAQ (reference sequence). Trimming cost V 1 base and J 5 bases; bases outside gene matches: 6. The CDR3 nucleotides read TGTGCCAGCAGCTTAGGCAACAGGGGGAATACTGAAGCTTTCTTT. Amino acid sequence: CASSLGNRGNTEAFF.

The chain carries TRBV11-3 and TRBJ2-7; TRBD2 might be the D (5 bases). Germline lookup yields CDR1 SGHNT and CDR2 YENEEA. V was clipped by 0 bases and J by 3 bases, with 9 bases between them. The length of the CDR3 is 14 residues. DNA for the CDR3: TGTGCCAGCAGCTTAGAAGCTGGGAGCTACGAGCAGTACTTC. It translates to CASSLEAGSYEQYF.

The rearrangement joins TRBV7-9 to TRBJ2-7, with D possibly called TRBD1 or TRBD2 (6 bases each). The CDR3 is 14 residues long. Trimming removed 1 base at V and 6 bases at J, with 13 bases between. Per the germline V gene, CDR1 is SEHNR and CDR2 is FQNEAQ (reference sequence). CDR3 in amino acids: CASSLGAGDSEQYF. For the CDR3, the DNA is TGTGCCAGCAGCTTAGGTGCAGGGGACTCCGAGCAGTACTTC.